This TCR beta chain was recovered during a study of blood T cell repertoires in COVID-19. Across the study: Sites across the United States, Italy and Spain contributed samples from acute and convalescent COVID-19.

There are a few counts of this clone. Original analysis: Reference gene primer amplification in the assay estimated nucleated cell counts. Profiling relied on immunoSEQ multiplex PCR, and the TCRdb table lists in-frame clones only, not all of them. The DNA was the basis for D and trimming; V, J and clone size are from that table. The repertoire holds around 70,000 clones, with 70% to 80% as singletons. Trimming took 4 bases from V and 0 from J, leaving 11 bases between them. From germline, CDR1 is SGDLS and CDR2 YYNGEE. This CDR3 region has 15 residues. Sample: peripheral blood. The source of this sequence is a man in his 70s with acute or convalescent COVID-19. The J gene is TRBJ2-4, the V gene TRBV9; TRBD1 might be the D (6 bases). For the CDR3, the DNA is TGTGCCAGCAGCACTACAGGGATAGCCAAAAACATTCAGTACTTC. It encodes CASSTTGIAKNIQYF.